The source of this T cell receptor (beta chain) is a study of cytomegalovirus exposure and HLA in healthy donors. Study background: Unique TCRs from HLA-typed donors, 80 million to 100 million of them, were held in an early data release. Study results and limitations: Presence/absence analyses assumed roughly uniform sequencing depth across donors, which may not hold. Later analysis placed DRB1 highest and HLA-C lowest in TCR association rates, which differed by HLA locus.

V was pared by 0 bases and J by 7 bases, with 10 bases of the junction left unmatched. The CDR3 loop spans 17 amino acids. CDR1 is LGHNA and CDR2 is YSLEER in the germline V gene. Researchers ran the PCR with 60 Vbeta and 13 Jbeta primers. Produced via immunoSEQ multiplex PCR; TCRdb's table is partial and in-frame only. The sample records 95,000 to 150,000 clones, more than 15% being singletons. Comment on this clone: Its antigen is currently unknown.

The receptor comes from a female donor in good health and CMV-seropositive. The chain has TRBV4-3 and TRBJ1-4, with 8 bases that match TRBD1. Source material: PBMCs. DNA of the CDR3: TGCGCCAGCAGCCAAGATCCGCAGGGCAGGGGGCTTGAAAAACTGTTTTTT. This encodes CASSQDPQGRGLEKLFF.